This T cell receptor (beta chain) was found in a study of human T cells and chemical hapten exposure. Study findings and constraints: Alopecia was present in the donors, so their immune response may differ from healthy people's.

The sample holds many counts of this clonotype. The antigen remains unidentified. Noted time point: patch test 3, about 24 weeks after DPC sensitization. The treatment is: therapeutic diphenylcyclopropenone sensitization with weekly scalp DPC. Each patch test followed a blood draw. Unfractionated whole blood served as the source for total RNA extraction. The V end lost 6 bases, the J end lost 2 bases, and 11 bases lay between the germline ends. The CDR3 length is 13 residues. Per the germline V gene, CDR1 is SQVTM and CDR2 is ANQGSEA. Attachment of unique molecular identifiers to individual cDNA molecules was performed in the library. MiXCR, applied by TCRdb to the RACE reads, yields one record per CDR3 protein. Of roughly 50,000 distinct CDR3 sequences listed, about 10% are singletons.

This receptor was obtained from a woman between 35 and 50 years old with alopecia areata. Some clones in this sample may be carry-over from other donors' samples. The input for sequencing was whole blood, taken in connection with sensitization to the hapten diphenylcyclopropenone (DPC). The rearrangement uses TRBV29-1 and TRBJ2-4; D not certain. The CDR3 DNA follows: TGCAGCGTGGGCGTCGCAACCAAAAACATTCAGTACTTC. As protein: CSVGVATKNIQYF.